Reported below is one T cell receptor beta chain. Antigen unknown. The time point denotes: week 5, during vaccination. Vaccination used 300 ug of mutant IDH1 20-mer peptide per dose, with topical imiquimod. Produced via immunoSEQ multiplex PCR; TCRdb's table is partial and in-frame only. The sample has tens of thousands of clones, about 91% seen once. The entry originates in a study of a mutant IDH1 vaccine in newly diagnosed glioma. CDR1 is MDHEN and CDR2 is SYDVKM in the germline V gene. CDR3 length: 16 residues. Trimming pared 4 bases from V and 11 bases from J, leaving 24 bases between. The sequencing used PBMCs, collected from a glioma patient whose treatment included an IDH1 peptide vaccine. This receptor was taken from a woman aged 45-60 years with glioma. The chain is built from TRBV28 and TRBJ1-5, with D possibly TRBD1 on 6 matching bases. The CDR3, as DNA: TGTGCCAGCAGTTCCTTTCGGGACACCCAGCAGGAGGCCCAGCATTTT. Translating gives CASSSFRDTQQEAQHF.